The rows below give T cell receptor beta chains drawn from one sample of a study of cytomegalovirus exposure and HLA in healthy donors. Sequencing used immunoSEQ multiplex PCR; TCRdb keeps in-frame clones, though not all of them. The data show about 110,000 clones, about 80% seen once. Sequences were obtained from PBMCs. These receptor sequences come from a young woman in good health and CMV-seropositive. CDR3s include the opening cysteine and the closing phenylalanine or tryptophan. A D gene is named only where the DNA matches it firmly. Clone size is shown for a subset of rows, as once, few, many or a class of expanded clone.

V gene	clone size	D gene	J gene	CDR3 protein	CDR3 DNA
TRBV5-6	-	-	TRBJ2-7	CASSLPRGGYEQYF	TGTGCCAGCAGCTTGCCCAGGGGCGGATACGAGCAGTACTTC
TRBV7-3	-	TRBD2	TRBJ2-3	CASSLNPREGFSTDTQYF	TGTGCCAGCAGCTTAAATCCCCGGGAGGGGTTTAGCACAGATACGCAGTATTTT
TRBV13	once	TRBD1	TRBJ2-7	CASSYDRDEQYF	TGTGCCAGCAGCTATGACAGGGACGAGCAGTACTTC
TRBV7-3	-	-	TRBJ2-5	CASSPNGENQETQYF	TGTGCCAGCAGCCCCAACGGGGAAAATCAAGAGACCCAGTACTTC
TRBV27	once	-	TRBJ1-1	CASSFQGSSTEAFF	TGTGCCAGCAGTTTCCAGGGGTCGAGCACTGAAGCTTTCTTT
TRBV29-1	-	-	TRBJ1-5	CSAPREGGYSNQPQHF	TGCAGCGCCCCTCGGGAGGGAGGCTATAGCAATCAGCCCCAGCATTTT
TRBV10-3	-	-	TRBJ1-1	CAISESGRMNTEAFF	TGTGCCATCAGTGAGTCTGGCAGGATGAACACTGAAGCTTTCTTT
TRBV7-9	-	TRBD1	TRBJ1-4	CASSLADRVGEKLFF	TGTGCCAGCAGCTTAGCGGACAGGGTAGGGGAAAAACTGTTTTTT
TRBV6-4	-	TRBD1	TRBJ1-1	CASSDSDRATEAFF	TGTGCCAGCAGTGACTCGGACAGGGCCACTGAAGCTTTCTTT
TRBV10-2	once	-	TRBJ1-6	CASSEQASISYNSPLHF	TGCGCCAGCAGTGAGCAGGCCAGCATCTCCTATAATTCACCCCTCCACTTT
TRBV2	-	TRBD2	TRBJ2-1	CASSKLAGEVNEQFF	TGTGCCAGCAGTAAACTAGCGGGAGAAGTGAATGAGCAGTTCTTC
TRBV7-2	-	TRBD1	TRBJ1-2	CASSIGTGDGYTF	TGTGCCAGCAGCATCGGGACAGGGGATGGCTACACCTTC
TRBV5-1	-	-	TRBJ2-1	CASSGDIGNEQFF	TGCGCCAGCAGCGGGGACATTGGCAATGAGCAGTTCTTC
TRBV15	-	TRBD2	TRBJ2-2	CATSREYEAGTGELFF	TGTGCCACCAGCAGAGAATACGAAGCGGGGACCGGGGAGCTGTTTTTT
TRBV6-4	few	TRBD1	TRBJ1-2	CASSEDRANYGYTF	TGTGCCAGCAGTGAGGACAGGGCCAACTATGGCTACACCTTC
TRBV18	-	TRBD1	TRBJ1-5	CASSPLQQGAGGQPQHF	TGTGCCAGCTCACCACTCCAACAGGGGGCAGGGGGTCAGCCCCAGCATTTT
TRBV29-1	once	TRBD2	TRBJ2-3	CRGMVLAGGHWITDTQYF	TGCAGGGGCATGGTCCTAGCGGGAGGGCACTGGATAACAGATACGCAGTATTTT
TRBV27	-	TRBD2	TRBJ2-3	CASSRTRGLGITQYF	TGTGCCAGCAGCCGGACTAGGGGTTTAGGCATTACGCAGTATTTT
TRBV5-1	-	TRBD1	TRBJ2-5	CASSLPTGSGQETQYF	TGCGCCAGCAGCCTACCGACAGGGAGCGGACAAGAGACCCAGTACTTC
TRBV6-5	few	-	TRBJ1-1	CASSGGQFTEAFF	TGTGCCAGCAGTGGCGGACAGTTCACTGAAGCTTTCTTT
TRBV5-1	-	TRBD1	TRBJ2-7	CASSTKGAIEQYF	TGCGCCAGCAGCACGAAGGGGGCAATCGAGCAGTACTTC
TRBV2	-	-	TRBJ1-5	CASSGAEYQPQHF	TGTGCCAGCAGTGGGGCAGAATATCAGCCCCAGCATTTT
TRBV30	-	-	TRBJ1-6	CAWIAGSSYNSPLHF	TGTGCCTGGATTGCGGGGAGCTCCTATAATTCACCCCTCCACTTT
TRBV5-6	-	-	TRBJ2-7	CASSLEGLDEQYF	TGTGCCAGCAGCTTGGAGGGGCTCGACGAGCAGTACTTC
TRBV5-1	-	TRBD2	TRBJ2-7	CASTRSGGAYEQYF	TGCGCCAGCACCCGGTCGGGGGGAGCCTACGAGCAGTACTTC
TRBV7-9	few	-	TRBJ1-1	CASTTRRGTEAFF	TGTGCCAGCACTACTAGGAGGGGTACTGAAGCTTTCTTT
TRBV11-2	-	TRBD2	TRBJ2-3	CASSGLAVSTDTQYF	TGTGCCAGCAGCGGACTAGCGGTCAGCACAGATACGCAGTATTTT
TRBV5-1	-	-	TRBJ1-1	CASRGDTGSEAFF	TGCGCCAGCAGGGGTGACACAGGGTCTGAAGCTTTCTTT
TRBV19	-	TRBD2	TRBJ2-7	CASSLHSGRPAYEQYF	TGTGCCAGTAGTCTCCATAGCGGGAGGCCCGCCTACGAGCAGTACTTC
TRBV19	-	TRBD1	TRBJ2-7	CASSITGASYEQYF	TGTGCCAGTAGTATAACAGGGGCATCCTACGAGCAGTACTTC
TRBV6-5	-	-	TRBJ1-3	CASTSPVGNTIYF	TGTGCCAGCACTTCTCCCGTGGGAAACACCATATATTTT
TRBV11-2	-	TRBD2	TRBJ2-7	CASSLEAGDTYEQYF	TGTGCCAGCAGCTTAGAAGCGGGAGATACTTACGAGCAGTACTTC
TRBV2	-	-	TRBJ1-4	CATNRAYNEKLFF	TGTGCCACCAACAGGGCTTATAATGAAAAACTGTTTTTT
TRBV5-1	-	TRBD1	TRBJ2-7	CASSVDTGVSYEQYF	TGCGCCAGCAGCGTTGACACAGGGGTCTCCTACGAGCAGTACTTC
TRBV4-1	few	-	TRBJ1-5	CASSHDGRDIHQPQHF	TGCGCCAGCAGCCACGATGGCAGGGATATCCATCAGCCCCAGCATTTT
TRBV6-6	-	-	TRBJ1-3	CASSYGQDISGNTIYF	TGTGCCAGCAGTTACGGGCAGGACATCTCTGGAAACACCATATATTTT
TRBV6-6	-	-	TRBJ1-4	CASSTRVSNEKLFF	TGTGCCAGCAGTACTCGGGTGTCTAATGAAAAACTGTTTTTT
TRBV6-5	few	TRBD2	TRBJ2-7	CASSETGGTYEQYF	TGTGCCAGCAGTGAAACGGGGGGTACCTACGAGCAGTACTTC
TRBV5-6	-	TRBD2	TRBJ2-1	CASSLDPPSGSSYNEQFF	TGTGCCAGCAGCTTGGACCCCCCTAGCGGGAGCTCCTACAATGAGCAGTTCTTC
TRBV9	-	-	TRBJ1-1	CASSVEVGGTEAFF	TGTGCCAGCAGCGTAGAGGTCGGAGGAACTGAAGCTTTCTTT
TRBV19	-	-	TRBJ2-6	CASSIRAGDHSGANVLTF	TGTGCCAGTAGTATACGGGCAGGGGACCACTCTGGGGCCAACGTCCTGACTTTC
TRBV10-2	-	TRBD1	TRBJ1-2	CASSTGGNGYTF	TGCGCCAGCAGCACAGGGGGAAATGGCTACACCTTC
TRBV15	-	TRBD1	TRBJ2-5	CATSRGWDSRETQYF	TGTGCCACCAGCAGAGGGTGGGACAGCCGAGAGACCCAGTACTTC